These 31 T cell receptor beta chains were sequenced from one sample in a study of naive and memory T cell subsets. Noted treatment: skin biopsy from PPD injection site in Mantoux-positive individual. A UMI-containing oligonucleotide was joined by 3' ligation to the TCR cDNA template. Ligated cDNA underwent four rounds of PCR with nested alpha and beta constant region primers and SP2. Via MiXCR, TCRdb re-called the UMI-ligation and nested PCR reads, giving one row per CDR3 protein. The table shows approximately 21,000 distinct CDR3 sequences, with roughly 6% occurring only once. This material consisted of skin, taken from a tuberculin skin test site. The receptors were sampled from an adult in good health.

V is TRBV15 and J is TRBJ1-5, with 9 bases matching TRBD1. The CDR3 totals 22 residues. After removal of 2 bases from V and 1 base from J, the junction contained 21 bases not matched to a gene. Germline loops: CDR1 LNHNV, CDR2 YYDKDF (reference sequence). The CDR3 sequence: CATSRTKRLTGTGNVSNQPQHF. Here the CDR3 DNA reads TGTGCCACCAGCAGAACCAAGAGATTGACCGGGACAGGGAACGTCAGCAATCAGCCCCAGCATTTT. Full variable domain (remainder filled in from reference TRBV15 and TRBJ1-5): DAMVIQNPRYQVTQFGKPVTLSCSQTLNHNVMYWYQQKSSQAPKLLFHYYDKDFNNEADTPDNFQSRRPNTSFCFLDIRSPGLGDTAMYLCATSRTKRLTGTGNVSNQPQHFGDGTRLSIL.

As to this clonotype: A much bigger clone sits one base away, suggesting this may be a read error. The chain recombines TRBV6-1 with TRBJ2-5, with D maybe TRBD1 (6 bases). The CDR3 is made up of 16 amino acids. From germline, CDR1 is MNHNS and CDR2 SASEGT. The CDR3 region has the DNA TGTGCCAGCAGGCACCATAAGGGCCAGGGACAAGAGAACCAGTACTTC. Amino acid sequence: CASRHHKGQGQENQYF.

At least ten counts were recorded for this clonotype. V gene TRBV10-3 combines with J gene TRBJ1-2; the D is unclear. Germline values: CDR1 ENHRY, CDR2 SYGVKD. There are 16 residues in the CDR3. Trimming pared 2 bases from V and 0 bases from J, leaving 13 bases between. The CDR3 region is CAISEPLTEANYGYTF. The CDR3, as DNA: TGTGCCATCAGTGAGCCGCTGACGGAAGCTAACTATGGCTACACCTTC.

This clonotype showed up many times. The chain recombines TRBV5-8 with TRBJ2-7; 8 nucleotides line up with TRBD1. The CDR3 sequence is 15 residues long. Germline trimming cut 4 bases from V and 2 bases from J; bases unmatched to any gene: 8. Germline values: CDR1 SGHTS, CDR2 YDEGEE. CDR3 loop: CASSPYRGNTYEQYF. The CDR3 DNA sequence: TGTGCCAGCAGCCCATACAGGGGGAACACCTACGAGCAGTACTTC. The full variable domain, its missing parts supplied by reference TRBV5-8 and TRBJ2-7, is EAGVTQSPTHLIKTRGQQATLRCSPISGHTSVYWYQQALGLGLQFLLWYDEGEERNRGNFPPRFSGRQFPNYSSELNVNALELEDSALYLCASSPYRGNTYEQYFGPGTRLTVT.

The rearrangement joins TRBV7-9 to TRBJ1-6, with TRBD1 identical over 7 bases. Germline loops: CDR1 SEHNR, CDR2 FQNEAQ (reference sequence). CDR3 size: 16 residues. The trim removed 2 bases at V and 6 bases at J, leaving 7 bases unmatched. In DNA form, the CDR3 reads TGTGCCAGCAGCTTATACGTTGGGACAGTTAATTCACCCCTCCACTTT. Protein product: CASSLYVGTVNSPLHF.

The chain recombines TRBV5-6 with TRBJ2-5; 7 bases are a match to TRBD2. Germline loops: CDR1 SGHDT, CDR2 YYEEEE. With 2 bases clipped from V and 5 bases from J, the junction kept 9 bases outside the gene matches. CDR3 length: 15 amino acids. The CDR3 DNA reads as TGTGCCAGCAGCTTCAGGTTAGCGGGTTCGGAGACCCAGTACTTC. Residues: CASSFRLAGSETQYF.

This clonotype appeared a few times. The genes are TRBV3-1 and TRBJ1-6; D not certain. This CDR3 is 12 amino acids long. V lost 0 bases, J lost 8 bases, and 2 bases lay in between. Germline values: CDR1 LGHDT, CDR2 YNNKEL (reference sequence). The DNA for the CDR3 is TGTGCCAGCAGCCAAGATTATTCACCCCTCCACTTT. It specifies CASSQDYSPLHF.

The chain uses TRBV20-1 and TRBJ2-7, with D uncertain. Trimming took 0 bases from V and 7 from J, leaving 10 bases between them. The CDR3 consists of 12 residues. The germline CDR1 and CDR2 sequences are DFQATT and SNEGSKA (reference sequence). The CDR3 is CSARDDGPEQYF. The CDR3 DNA is TGCAGTGCTAGAGATGACGGGCCGGAGCAGTACTTC.

The chain uses TRBV30 and TRBJ2-7; D call uncertain. The V gene lost 0 bases and the J gene lost 2 bases, with 8 bases spanning the gap. CDR3 length: 13 amino acids. Germline V gives CDR1 GTSNPN, CDR2 SVGIG (reference sequence). The CDR3 nucleotides are TGTGCCTGGAGTGTAACGAGAGCCTACGAGCAGTACTTC. As protein: CAWSVTRAYEQYF.

This rearrangement joins TRBV7-8 to TRBJ1-6, with 9 positions matching TRBD1. Germline V lookup: CDR1 SGHVS, CDR2 FQNEAQ. This CDR3 contains 17 residues. Unmatched junction bases numbered 7, after V lost 0 bases and J lost 7 bases. The CDR3 spells CASSLAGPGQGNSPLHF. The CDR3 nucleotides are TGTGCCAGCAGCTTAGCGGGCCCGGGACAGGGAAATTCACCCCTCCACTTT.

This clonotype was recorded at least ten times. The J gene is TRBJ2-1, the V gene TRBV29-1; D not resolved. V was clipped by 7 bases and J by 2 bases, with 24 bases between them. The CDR3 loop spans 17 amino acids. Germline CDR1 is SQVTM and CDR2 is ANQGSEA. CDR3 amino acids: CSAHRVGISIAYNEQFF. DNA for the CDR3: TGCAGCGCCCATCGTGTTGGCATTAGTATAGCCTACAATGAGCAGTTCTTC.

This clonotype was seen ten or more times. The rearrangement uses TRBV30 and TRBJ2-7; 8 bases map to TRBD2. The CDR3 consists of 14 residues. The germline gives CDR1 GTSNPN, CDR2 SVGIG (reference sequence). V was pared by 2 bases and J by 1 base, with 4 bases of the junction left unmatched. CDR3 sequence (DNA): TGTGCCTGGAGTATAACGGGAGGGTCCTACGAGCAGTACTTC. Protein sequence: CAWSITGGSYEQYF. Full variable domain (rest looked up from reference TRBV30 and TRBJ2-7): SQTIHQWPATLVQPVGSPLSLECTVEGTSNPNLYWYRQAAGRGLQLLFYSVGIGQISSEVPQNLSASRPQDRQFILSSKKLLLSDSGFYLCAWSITGGSYEQYFGPGTRLTVT.

This clonotype was detected ten times or more. The V gene is TRBV20-1, the J gene TRBJ2-1; a possible D gene is TRBD2 (5 bases). The CDR3 has 14 amino acids. In germline, CDR1 is DFQATT, CDR2 SNEGSKA (reference sequence). V was trimmed by 5 bases and J by 0 bases, leaving 11 bases between them. The CDR3: CSAASWSSYNEQFF. CDR3 coding DNA: TGCAGTGCTGCTAGCTGGAGCTCCTACAATGAGCAGTTCTTC.

This clonotype was seen repeatedly, ten times or more. The chain carries TRBV29-1 and TRBJ1-2, with 7 bases that match TRBD1. Trimming cost V 5 bases and J 4 bases; bases outside gene matches: 4. Germline V lookup: CDR1 SQVTM, CDR2 ANQGSEA. This CDR3 region has 12 residues. The CDR3 nucleotides are TGCAGCGTTACTACAGGGGTCTATGGCTACACCTTC. This translates into CSVTTGVYGYTF. Drawing the rest from reference TRBV29-1 and TRBJ1-2, the complete variable domain is SAVISQKPSRDICQRGTSLTIQCQVDSQVTMMFWYRQQPGQSLTLIATANQGSEATYESGFVIDKFPISRPNLTFSTLTVSNMSPEDSSIYLCSVTTGVYGYTFGSGTRLTVV.

Many counts were recorded for this clonotype. This chain uses TRBV28 with TRBJ2-3; D perhaps matches TRBD2 (6 bases). V was trimmed by 5 bases and J by 0 bases, leaving 15 bases between them. The CDR3 contains 16 residues. The germline CDR1 and CDR2 sequences are MDHEN and SYDVKM. In DNA, the CDR3 is TGTGCCAGCAGTCCACCCCCGGCGGGGAGCACAGATACGCAGTATTTT. Amino acid sequence: CASSPPPAGSTDTQYF.

A word on this clonotype: It may be a read error: a sequence one base away is much more abundant. The chain uses TRBV6-6 and TRBJ1-1, with a possible D match to TRBD1 (5 bases). Trimming left V 5 bases short and J 2 bases short, with 12 bases between. Germline V gives CDR1 MNHNY, CDR2 SVGAGI (reference sequence). This CDR3 spans 14 amino acids. CDR3 loop: CASSRTQKNTEAFF. DNA of the CDR3: TGTGCCAGCAGTCGGACACAGAAAAACACTGAAGCTTTCTTT.

This clonotype has a count of ten or more. The chain joins TRBV25-1 to TRBJ1-5, with D unresolved. CDR1 is MGHDK, CDR2 SYGVNS, per germline. V lost 6 bases, J lost 2 bases, and 11 bases lay in between. The CDR3 spans 14 residues. The CDR3 DNA follows: TGTGCCAGCAGGCAGTCTGGCGGCAATCAGCCCCAGCATTTT. Its translation: CASRQSGGNQPQHF.

The V call is TRBV6-2 or TRBV6-3, the J call TRBJ2-7; TRBD2 is a possible D gene (5 bases). The V end lost 6 bases, the J end lost 5 bases, and 14 bases lay between the germline ends. Germline CDR1 MNHEY, CDR2 SVGEGT. This CDR3 region has 13 residues. CDR3 loop: CASSSGVVDEQYF. The CDR3 DNA reads TGTGCCAGCAGCTCCGGGGTAGTAGACGAGCAGTACTTC.

There are many counts of this clonotype. The chain recombines TRBV6-2 or TRBV6-3 with TRBJ2-1; 12 bases line up with TRBD2. Germline CDR1 and CDR2: MNHEY and SVGEGT. The CDR3 runs to 15 residues. V lost 2 bases, J lost 8 bases, and 4 bases stayed unmatched. Written as DNA, the CDR3 is TGTGCCAGCAGTTACGGGACTAGCGGGTTAGATGAGCAGTTCTTC. Protein sequence: CASSYGTSGLDEQFF.

Many counts were recorded for this clonotype. The chain recombines TRBV6-6 with TRBJ2-5, with TRBD2 identical over 7 bases. The CDR3 consists of 14 residues. The V segment lost 6 bases and the J segment 2 bases; nucleotides outside the gene matches: 6. Germline loops: CDR1 MNHNY, CDR2 SVGAGI (reference sequence). The CDR3 is CASSYGREQETQYF. The CDR3 coding sequence is TGTGCCAGCAGCTACGGGCGGGAGCAAGAGACCCAGTACTTC.

This clonotype has at least ten counts. In DNA, the CDR3 is TGTGCCAGCAGTTTGTCGGCGACAGGGGGCTGGGAGCAGTACTTC. Translation: CASSLSATGGWEQYF. The rearrangement links TRBV12-3 or TRBV12-4 to TRBJ2-7; 10 positions match TRBD1. The CDR3 covers 15 residues. V was clipped by 3 bases and J by 7 bases; unmatched bases: 9.

This clonotype appeared a few times. The CDR3 spells CASSLNRRGEAFF. The CDR3 DNA sequence: TGTGCCAGCAGCTTAAACAGACGAGGAGAAGCTTTCTTT. This chain joins TRBV7-3 and TRBJ1-1; no definite D call. There are 13 residues in the CDR3. Germline CDR1 is SGHTA and CDR2 is FQGTGA. V lost 1 base, J lost 8 bases, and 11 bases lay in between.

This clonotype showed up many times. The rearrangement uses TRBV28 and TRBJ2-3, with 7 bases matching TRBD1. The germline gives CDR1 MDHEN, CDR2 SYDVKM. Trimming at V came to 5 bases and at J to 5 bases, leaving 4 bases not matched to a gene. This CDR3 has 13 amino acids. In DNA, the CDR3 is TGTGCCAGCAGTACGGGACAGATAGATACGCAGTATTTT. It codes for CASSTGQIDTQYF.

The rearrangement joins TRBV6-2 or TRBV6-3 to TRBJ1-1; possibly TRBD1 for D (6 bases). V lost 6 bases, J lost 4 bases, and 9 bases lay in between. The germline CDR1 and CDR2 sequences are MNHEY and SVGEGT. CDR3 length: 12 residues. The DNA of the CDR3 is TGTGCCAGCAGACAGGGAACCACTGAAGCTTTCTTT. Encoded protein: CASRQGTTEAFF.

This clonotype was seen more than once but under ten times. The CDR3 DNA is TGTGCCAGCAGCTTAGAGTCCTATGAAGGACTAGCGGGCTTCACCGGGGAGCTGTTTTTT. It is translated as CASSLESYEGLAGFTGELFF. J is TRBJ2-2 and V is TRBV7-2, with 11 nucleotides matching TRBD2. V shed 1 base, J shed 4 bases, and the junction held 14 bases outside the gene matches. Germline CDR1 is SGHTA and CDR2 is FQGNSA. The CDR3 is made up of 20 amino acids.

This clonotype was observed many times. The gene calls are TRBV28 and TRBJ2-2, with 10 bases that match TRBD1. Losses at the gene ends were 5 bases for V and 3 bases for J; bases not matched to a gene: 6. The CDR3 covers 16 residues. In germline, CDR1 is MDHEN, CDR2 SYDVKM. CDR3 amino acids: CASSPWGTGDTGELFF. As DNA, the CDR3 is TGTGCCAGCAGTCCATGGGGGACAGGGGACACCGGGGAGCTGTTTTTT.

The chain employs TRBV2 and TRBJ1-3, with D maybe TRBD1 (6 bases). Germline lookup yields CDR1 SNHLY and CDR2 FYNNEI. The CDR3 is made up of 13 amino acids. V shed 8 bases and J shed 0 bases, with 8 bases lying between them. The CDR3 sequence is CASSRGSGNTIYF. In DNA form, the CDR3 reads TGTGCCAGCTCCAGGGGCTCTGGAAACACCATATATTTT.

This clonotype was observed many times. This chain connects TRBV5-1 to TRBJ2-7; no clear D gene. This CDR3 region has 13 residues. The germline gives CDR1 SGHRS, CDR2 YFSETQ. Deletions cut 6 bases from V and 1 base from J, with 11 bases between. CDR3 region: CASTRTESYEQYF. The CDR3, as DNA: TGCGCCAGCACCCGGACGGAGTCCTACGAGCAGTACTTC.

This clonotype was picked up a small number of times. The rearrangement links TRBV7-2 to TRBJ1-1, with no clear D. Germline-derived CDR1 and CDR2 are SGHTA and FQGNSA. There are 13 residues in the CDR3. The V gene lost 2 bases and the J gene lost 0 bases, with 4 bases spanning the gap. CDR3 residues: CASSLPVNTEAFF. The CDR3, as DNA: TGTGCCAGCAGCTTACCAGTGAACACTGAAGCTTTCTTT. Using reference TRBV7-2 and TRBJ1-1 for the parts outside the CDR3, the full variable domain is GAGVSQSPSNKVTEKGKDVELRCDPISGHTALYWYRQSLGQGLEFLIYFQGNSAPDKSGLPSDRFSAERTGGSVSTLTIQRTQQEDSAVYLCASSLPVNTEAFFGQGTRLTVV.

This clonotype appeared a few times. V gene TRBV5-4 combines with J gene TRBJ2-6; TRBD1 aligns across 8 bases. From germline, CDR1 is SGHNT and CDR2 YYREEE (reference sequence). CDR3 size: 19 residues. V lost 1 base to trimming and J lost 0 bases; unmatched junction nucleotides: 9. DNA for the CDR3: TGTGCCAGCAGCTTGTACCAGGGGGCGTTTCCCTCTGGGGCCAACGTCCTGACTTTC. Translation gives CASSLYQGAFPSGANVLTF.

The table lists this clonotype with many counts. The chain employs TRBV7-9 and TRBJ2-6; D unresolved. Per germline, CDR1 SEHNR and CDR2 FQNEAQ (reference sequence). V lost 1 base and J lost 10, with 5 bases in between. The length of the CDR3 is 12 residues. The CDR3 bases are TGTGCCAGCAGCTTAGGGGATAACGTCCTGACTTTC. The encoded protein is CASSLGDNVLTF.